Below, 18 T cell receptor beta chains from the same sample are listed, as sequenced in a study of cytomegalovirus exposure and HLA in healthy donors. PCR primers comprised 60 Vbeta and 13 Jbeta primers. Some clones are missing from TCRdb's copy, which holds only in-frame ones; the method was immunoSEQ multiplex PCR. Found here are about 94,000 clones, roughly 80% of them singletons; the top ten hold less than 9%. Sequencing used PBMCs. Receptor source: a man aged 35 to 55 in good health and CMV-seropositive.

The chain carries TRBV30 and TRBJ2-2, with TRBD2 matching 13 bases. The CDR3 consists of 19 residues. Germline values: CDR1 GTSNPN, CDR2 SVGIG (reference sequence). V was clipped by 1 base and J by 6 bases; unmatched bases: 14. The CDR3 protein is CAWSGRLAGGPIGSGELFF. Here the CDR3 DNA reads TGTGCCTGGAGTGGCCGACTAGCGGGGGGCCCCATCGGTTCCGGGGAGCTGTTTTTT.

The V gene is TRBV2, the J gene TRBJ2-6; D is unresolved. The CDR3 contains 19 residues. V dropped 7 bases and J dropped 4 bases, with 26 bases sitting between them. CDR1 is SNHLY and CDR2 is FYNNEI in the germline V gene. This CDR3 is CASTPNRVRMSRGANVLTF. CDR3 coding DNA: TGTGCCAGCACCCCTAACCGTGTCCGTATGAGTCGCGGGGCCAACGTCCTGACTTTC.

This chain links TRBV4-1 with TRBJ1-2; a possible D gene is TRBD1 (5 bases). Germline values: CDR1 MGHRA, CDR2 YSYEKL. V was pared by 7 bases and J by 4 bases, with 7 bases between. The CDR3 spans 11 residues. CDR3: CASTGGYGYTF. In DNA form, the CDR3 reads TGCGCCAGCACCGGGGGCTATGGCTACACCTTC.

The chain couples TRBV28 to TRBJ1-1, with a tentative D call TRBD1 (5 bases). The germline V gene has CDR1 MDHEN and CDR2 SYDVKM. CDR3 size: 15 residues. Trimming cost V 6 bases and J 4 bases, with 18 bases left between them. Here the CDR3 DNA reads TGTGCCAGCAGCCCACAGGTGGTGCTGAGCACTGAAGCTTTCTTT. Its translation is CASSPQVVLSTEAFF.

About this clone: Given a much more abundant clone one base away, this may be a read error. The sample carries other DNA sequences with the same CDR3. The rearrangement links TRBV7-6 to TRBJ2-1; tentatively, D is TRBD1 (6 bases). The CDR3 is 13 amino acids. CDR1 SGHVS and CDR2 FNYEAQ come from the germline V gene. V lost 4 bases to trimming and J lost 4 bases, with 8 bases between them. In DNA, the CDR3 is TGTGCCAGCAGCTCCACAGGGTACAATGAGCAGTTCTTC. This codes for CASSSTGYNEQFF.

The chain links TRBV14 to TRBJ1-4; D gene ambiguous. V lost 4 bases and J 7 bases, leaving 13 bases between the germline ends. The CDR3 covers 14 residues. Per the germline V gene, CDR1 is SGHDN and CDR2 is FVKESK. CDR3 in amino acids: CASSPRLAGEKLFF. The CDR3 nucleotides read TGTGCCAGCAGCCCTCGTCTGGCGGGTGAAAAACTGTTTTTT. Variable domain in full (rest from reference TRBV14 and TRBJ1-4): EAGVTQFPSHSVIEKGQTVTLRCDPISGHDNLYWYRRVMGKEIKFLLHFVKESKQDESGMPNNRFLAERTGGTYSTLKVQPAELEDSGVYFCASSPRLAGEKLFFGSGTQLSVL.

This clone was found once. The chain couples TRBV13 to TRBJ2-5, with a weak D call TRBD2 (6 bases). This CDR3 is built from 14 residues. The V and J ends lost 1 base and 2 bases respectively, with 8 bases between them. From germline, CDR1 is PRHDT and CDR2 FYEKMQ (reference sequence). CDR3 nucleotides: TGTGCCAGCAGCTTAGTAGCGGTACAAGAGACCCAGTACTTC. Translating it yields CASSLVAVQETQYF.

V is TRBV4-1 and J is TRBJ2-4; D gene uncertain. The CDR3 covers 12 residues. Germline CDR1 reads MGHRA; CDR2 reads YSYEKL. V lost 2 bases and J 9 bases, leaving 8 bases between the germline ends. This chain's CDR3 is CASSQNTVIQYF. The CDR3, as DNA: TGCGCCAGCAGCCAAAATACGGTCATTCAGTACTTC.

CDR3 protein: CASSAGYDGTSGEQYF. DNA of the CDR3: TGCGCCAGCAGCGCCGGTTATGACGGGACTAGCGGCGAGCAGTACTTC. The genes are TRBV5-1 and TRBJ2-7; TRBD2 matches 11 bases. The CDR3 length is 16 residues. V shed 4 bases and J 6 bases; nucleotides not matched to a gene: 12. Per the germline V gene, CDR1 is SGHRS and CDR2 is YFSETQ.

This clone was seen only a few times. CDR3 nucleotides: TGTGCCAGTAGTAGCGGGGCTTACTACAATGAGCAGTTCTTC. It translates to CASSSGAYYNEQFF. The V and J genes are TRBV19 and TRBJ2-1, with D possibly TRBD2 on 6 matching bases. Trimming left V 4 bases short and J 3 bases short, with 10 bases between. CDR3 length equals 14 residues. Germline V CDR1 and CDR2: LNHDA, SQIVND (reference sequence).

There are a few counts of this clone. The chain has TRBV5-1 and TRBJ2-5; 10 bases align to TRBD2. The CDR3 is made up of 14 amino acids. The germline V gene encodes CDR1 SGHRS and CDR2 YFSETQ. The trim removed 6 bases at V and 2 bases at J, leaving 4 bases unmatched. In DNA, the CDR3 is TGCGCCAGCACGATTAGCGGGGGGCAAGAGACCCAGTACTTC. It specifies CASTISGGQETQYF.

This clone has only a few counts. The V call is TRBV28, the J call TRBJ2-7, with unresolved D. The V end was cut by 0 bases, the J end by 0 bases, with 12 bases between. Germline CDR1 is MDHEN and CDR2 is SYDVKM. This CDR3 contains 16 residues. The CDR3 nucleotides read TGTGCCAGCAGTTTATGGTCCACAACCAACTCCTACGAGCAGTACTTC. Amino acids: CASSLWSTTNSYEQYF.

The CDR3, as DNA: TGTGCCAGCAGTTATCCCCCCCGGACAGGTGGGAACGAGCAGTACTTC. Its protein is CASSYPPRTGGNEQYF. The chain links TRBV28 to TRBJ2-7, with 7 bases aligning to TRBD1. With 4 bases clipped from V and 5 bases from J, the junction kept 14 bases outside the gene matches. This CDR3 spans 16 amino acids. Germline assignment: CDR1 MDHEN and CDR2 SYDVKM.

The J gene is TRBJ2-7, the V gene TRBV19, with TRBD2 matching over 12 bases. Germline CDR1 LNHDA, CDR2 SQIVND (reference sequence). The CDR3 covers 16 residues. J lost 0 bases, V lost 4 bases, and 4 bases had no gene match. This chain's CDR3 is CASSTLAGGLSYEQYF. The CDR3 DNA is TGTGCCAGTAGTACCCTAGCGGGAGGGCTCTCCTACGAGCAGTACTTC.

The chain has TRBV5-1 and TRBJ2-2; TRBD2 matches 8 bases. This CDR3 is 15 amino acids long. CDR1 is SGHRS, CDR2 YFSETQ, per germline. V shed 4 bases, J shed 4 bases, and the junction held 6 bases outside the gene matches. CDR3 residues: CASSPGAGVTGELFF. The CDR3 bases are TGCGCCAGCAGCCCCGGAGCGGGGGTCACCGGGGAGCTGTTTTTT. The full variable domain, completed using reference TRBV5-1 and TRBJ2-2, is KAGVTQTPRYLIKTRGQQVTLSCSPISGHRSVSWYQQTPGQGLQFLFEYFSETQRNKGNFPGRFSGRQFSNSRSEMNVSTLELGDSALYLCASSPGAGVTGELFFGEGSRLTVL.

The chain combines TRBV9 with TRBJ2-7; 7 positions agree with TRBD1. The ends lost 5 bases at V and 6 bases at J; junction bases unmatched: 5. The CDR3 runs to 12 residues. The germline V gene encodes CDR1 SGDLS and CDR2 YYNGEE. This CDR3 reads CASSSRQGEQYF. Written as DNA, the CDR3 is TGTGCCAGCAGTTCCCGACAGGGCGAGCAGTACTTC. The variable domain in full, completed from reference TRBV9 and TRBJ2-7, reads DSGVTQTPKHLITATGQRVTLRCSPRSGDLSVYWYQQSLDQGLQFLIQYYNGEERAKGNILERFSAQQFPDLHSELNLSSLELGDSALYFCASSSRQGEQYFGPGTRLTVT.

The rearrangement links TRBV6-5 to TRBJ2-7, with TRBD2 matching over 9 bases. Unmatched junction bases numbered 2, after V lost 2 bases and J lost 0 bases. CDR1 and CDR2 from the germline V gene are MNHEY and SVGAGI. The CDR3 extends over 15 amino acids. The DNA for the CDR3 is TGTGCCAGCAGTTACGGAGCGGGGGGCTCCTACGAGCAGTACTTC. Encoded protein: CASSYGAGGSYEQYF.

This clone was picked up one time. The gene calls are TRBV5-1 and TRBJ2-5; 7 bases are a match to TRBD2. The junction had 4 bases not matched to a gene; V was cut back by 0 bases and J by 5 bases. CDR1 and CDR2 from the germline V gene are SGHRS and YFSETQ. This CDR3 has 14 amino acids. The CDR3 bases are TGCGCCAGCAGCTTGGGTGGGGGGGACGAGACCCAGTACTTC. Protein sequence: CASSLGGGDETQYF.